This T cell receptor beta chain was documented in a study of human T cells and chemical hapten exposure. V dropped 3 bases and J dropped 2; count of bases not matched to a gene: 2. The CDR3 spans 14 residues. Germline V gene lookup returns CDR1 SGHTA and CDR2 FQGNSA. As to time point: pre-sensitization, week 0. This sample's treatment: therapeutic diphenylcyclopropenone sensitization with weekly scalp DPC. Staff drew blood before applying each patch test. The template was total RNA from unfractionated whole blood. TCRdb re-called the RACE reads with MiXCR, one entry per CDR3 protein. Among 240,000 or so distinct CDR3 sequences listed, about 8.1% were seen once. This clonotype was seen only a few times.

The receptor was isolated from a woman in her thirties or forties with alopecia areata. Some clones in this sample may be carry-over from other donors' samples. This chain links TRBV7-2 with TRBJ2-7; 9 bases agree with TRBD2. The sequencing used whole blood, collected in connection with sensitization to the hapten diphenylcyclopropenone (DPC). CDR3 nucleotide sequence: TGTGCCAGCAGCTTGACTAGCGGAACCTACGAGCAGTACTTC. This translates into CASSLTSGTYEQYF.